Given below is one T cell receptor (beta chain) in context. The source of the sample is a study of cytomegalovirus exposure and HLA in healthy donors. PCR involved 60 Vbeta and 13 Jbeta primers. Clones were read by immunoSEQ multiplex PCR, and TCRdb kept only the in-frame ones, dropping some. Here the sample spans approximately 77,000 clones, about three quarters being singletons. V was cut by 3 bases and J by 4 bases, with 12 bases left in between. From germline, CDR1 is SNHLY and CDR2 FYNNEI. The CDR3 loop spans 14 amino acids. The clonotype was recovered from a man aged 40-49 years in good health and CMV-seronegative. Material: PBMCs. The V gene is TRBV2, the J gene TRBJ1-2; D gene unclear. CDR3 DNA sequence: TGTGCCAGCAGTGATACTAGGGTTGGCTATGGCTACACCTTC. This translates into CASSDTRVGYGYTF.